This entry describes one T cell receptor beta chain. What this receptor recognizes is not known. Base quality data are lacking; no much larger clone is found one base away. The donors were healthy, HIV-negative adults who had no recently reported acute infections or vaccinations. Only Caucasian adults living in Nashville, Tennessee, USA were represented among the donors. CD4+ T cells were enriched by magnetic negative selection, after which naive cells were positively selected on CD45RA and the negative fraction was taken as the memory subset. Blood was collected by leukapheresis, and PBMCs were isolated by Ficoll-Histopaque density gradient centrifugation and then cryopreserved in liquid nitrogen vapor phase. Analytical flow cytometry was used to check the purity and quantity of every magnetically sorted T cell population. Genomic DNA was isolated from each sorted fraction and quantified by UV absorbance on a Nanodrop 2000c.

The data stem from a study of shared clonotypes between healthy human individuals (dated by TCRdb to the early 2020s). Context from the whole study: A couple of women and three men aged 18 to 49 years were included in the cohort. For each donor, three plates each were used for CD4 naive and CD4 memory, two plates were used for CD8 naive, and one plate was used for CD8 memory. To increase sequencing depth and limit assay-specific biases, different laboratories used diverse techniques to prepare libraries and sequence TCR repertoires. Each donor's leukapheresis produced roughly between roughly 0.85 and 9 billion PBMCs. To estimate repertoire size and how much clonotype sharing occurs between individuals, the study deeply sequenced the blood TCR repertoires of 4 to 6 healthy adults.

The study at large found these results: Clonotypes shared by all four sorted-subset donors showed higher generation probabilities than non-shared clonotypes. Naive subsets generally had larger estimated clonotype richness than memory subsets did. The genetic and exposure-history diversity represented was limited by the small number of donors. Incomplete sequencing was indicated by rarefaction of sorted-subset datasets, despite the large sequencing depth. About 4.5% of naive CD4, around 4% of naive CD8, approximately 2.2% of memory CD4, and approximately 0.39% of memory CD8 clonotypes were shared across a few donors. Only blood was sampled, and tissue TCR repertoires likely differ from those in blood. Pairwise subsampling indicated that sequencing depth was expected to affect the degree of clonotype sharing among donors.

Using the deep immunoSEQ assay, multiplex PCR amplified TCR CDR3 regions from genomic DNA. Extracted genomic DNA from each cell subset was spread evenly across all wells of several immunoSEQ 96-well plates, with each plate serving as a replicate. For sorted subsets, roughly 200 ng of genomic DNA, equivalent to around 31,000 T cell genomes, went into each replicate PCR. The purified libraries were quantified using a Qubit 3.0 fluorometer, sized with a Bioanalyzer 2100, and then quantified again using the KAPA Library Quantification kit. Every immunoSEQ 96-well plate was sequenced on a dedicated single-read 150-cycle Illumina NextSeq 550 flow cell. As for the original processing: Because the immunoSEQ output held only junctional sequences and lacked quality scores, the filtering could not match the filtering applied to full-length reads. To assign V/J genes and CDR3, sequences were annotated using PyIR, a Python wrapper for IgBLAST v1.9, with IMGT germline references. Reads were removed for weak V/J assignments (E-value above 1e-6), missing CDR3, stop codons, out-of-frame junctions, or ambiguous translated residues. V3J clonotypes were defined by identical inferred V gene, J gene, and CDR3 amino acid sequence. To compute the percentage overlap between repertoires, the number of shared unique clonotypes was divided by the size of the smaller repertoire. Repertoire richness was assessed with RTK rarefaction, the Chao1 estimator, and Recon v2.1 estimates of unobserved clonotypes. Generation probabilities were computed with OLGA for all TCRbeta clonotypes obtained by the gDNA method from several donors. Not all clones reach the TCRdb copy of this immuneACCESS table, which keeps in-frame sequences only. Checked studies attribute under half of the gap to unresolved V genes and leave the rest unexplained. That table is the source of V, J and clone size, and D and trimming were worked out from the DNA. This sample has a few hundred thousand clones in its table, and roughly 80% of those were observed once. The ten most abundant clones make up 10% of the sample.

Sequencing input: memory CD4+ T cells sorted from blood. In the paper's terms, the cell subset or site label means: CD45RA-negative fraction. The sequence was obtained from a young man in good health.

The CDR3 reads CASSLLPKSGRNTGELFF. The DNA sequence is given as TGCGCCAGCAGCTTACTGCCCAAAAGCGGGAGAAACACCGGGGAGCTGTTTTTT. This chain is built from TRBV5-1 and TRBJ2-2; 8 nucleotides in the junction match TRBD2. After removal of 2 bases from V and 2 bases from J, the junction retains 11 bases not matched to a gene. The CDR3 contains 18 residues, cysteine and phenylalanine counted. Just CDR3 DNA is preserved here, 54 bases in frame from base 1. The germline V gene gives CDR1 as SGHRS and CDR2 as YFSETQ.